The rows below give T cell receptor beta chains drawn from one sample of a study of post-analysis software for immune sequencing data. Each CDR3 protein is one row after TCRdb ran MiXCR on the PCR reads. The sample yields 750,000 to 950,000 distinct CDR3 sequences, approximately 53% seen once. Sequenced material: blood. These receptors were collected from a girl aged 5 to 17 with multiple sclerosis. Both conserved end residues are part of each CDR3. A D gene is named only where the DNA matches it firmly. Some rows have no size entry. The others give once, few or many, or a class for an expanded clone.

v_call,cdr3_length,j_call,clone_size,d_call,cdr3_nt,cdr3_aa
TRBV27,15,TRBJ2-7,.,.,TGTGCCAGCAGTTTAGAGGCAGCGCGGTCCTACGAGCAGTACTTC,CASSLEAARSYEQYF
TRBV20-1,16,TRBJ1-5,.,.,TGCAGTGCTAGAGACCGAAGGGGTCGTGGCAATCAGCCCCAGCATTTT,CSARDRRGRGNQPQHF
TRBV20-1,15,TRBJ2-7,.,TRBD2,TGCAGTGCTCCCAGACTAGCGGGAGCTTCCTACGAGCAGTACTTC,CSAPRLAGASYEQYF
TRBV29-1,12,TRBJ1-1,.,.,TGCAGTTCCTGGGGGGCGAACACTGAAGCTTTCTTT,CSSWGANTEAFF
TRBV4-1,19,TRBJ2-6,.,.,TGCGCCAGCAGCCAAGATTCGAACACCGCCTCATCTAGGGCCAACGTCCTGACTTTC,CASSQDSNTASSRANVLTF
TRBV4-1,13,TRBJ1-2,.,.,TGCGCCAGCAGCCAAGAACAGGGTAACGGCTACACCTTC,CASSQEQGNGYTF
TRBV29-1,13,TRBJ2-3,.,TRBD2,TGCAGCGTTCCCCGACTAGCCCCAGATACGCAGTATTTT,CSVPRLAPDTQYF
TRBV5-1,16,TRBJ2-5,.,.,TGCGCCAGCTATGAACGGACCTCCCGCGGCCAAGAGACCCAGTACTTC,CASYERTSRGQETQYF
TRBV5-1,15,TRBJ2-3,few,.,TGCGCCAGCAGCTTGGGAAACACCCGCACAGATACGCAGTATTTT,CASSLGNTRTDTQYF
TRBV27,12,TRBJ2-1,.,.,TGTGCCAGCCCTTCTAGCCCCAATGAGCAGTTCTTC,CASPSSPNEQFF
TRBV5-1,18,TRBJ2-5,.,TRBD2,TGCGCCAGCAGCACGGGACTAGCGGGGCCCCGGAACCAAGAGACCCAGTACTTC,CASSTGLAGPRNQETQYF
TRBV2,16,TRBJ2-1,.,TRBD1,TGTGCCAGCAGTACCAGGACAGGGGGCACTTACAATGAGCAGTTCTTC,CASSTRTGGTYNEQFF
TRBV12-3/TRBV12-4,14,TRBJ1-5,.,.,TGTGCCAGCAGTTTACAGGGGCAAGGTCAGCCCCAGCATTTT,CASSLQGQGQPQHF
TRBV7-9,15,TRBJ2-1,once,TRBD1,TGTGCCAGCAGCACTTGGACAGGGTCCTACAATGAGCAGTTCTTT,CASSTWTGSYNEQFF
TRBV12-3/TRBV12-4,14,TRBJ2-5,few,TRBD2,TGTGCCAGTTTATTTAGCGGGAGGGCGGAGACCCAGTACTTC,CASLFSGRAETQYF
TRBV7-9,13,TRBJ1-1,few,.,TGTGCCAGCAGCTTAGGGCAGTACGCTGAAGCTTTCTTT,CASSLGQYAEAFF
TRBV25-1,16,TRBJ2-5,once,TRBD1,TGTGCCAGCAGTTTTATTTCGGGACAGGGGAGGGAAGACCAGTACTTC,CASSFISGQGREDQYF
TRBV7-2,15,TRBJ2-4,few,TRBD1,TGTGCCAGCAGCTCCTCCGGGACAGGGGGCGAGGAGCAGTACTTC,CASSSSGTGGEEQYF
TRBV4-2,14,TRBJ2-5,few,.,TGTGCCAGCAGCCAAGGGGTACTCCAAGAGACCCAGTACTTC,CASSQGVLQETQYF
TRBV10-3,18,TRBJ2-5,.,TRBD2,TGTGCCATCAGTACCGGGACTAGCGGGAGGGGATCCCAAGAGACCCAGTACTTC,CAISTGTSGRGSQETQYF
TRBV7-3,15,TRBJ2-5,.,.,TGTGCCAGCAGCTTAACGGGACGGTACCAAGAGACCCAGTACTTC,CASSLTGRYQETQYF
TRBV5-1,15,TRBJ1-1,.,.,TGCGCCAGCAGCTTGAACACGGGGGTGAACACTGAAGCTTTCTTT,CASSLNTGVNTEAFF
TRBV19,13,TRBJ1-4,.,.,TGTGCCAGCCAACTGGCAACTAATGAAAAACGGTTTTTT,CASQLATNEKRFF
TRBV6-6,15,TRBJ2-4,.,.,TGTGCCAGCAGTCGAGAGGGGCCGGCCAAAAACATTCAGTACTTC,CASSREGPAKNIQYF
TRBV25-1,12,TRBJ1-1,.,.,TGTGCCAGCACCTCGATGAACACTGAAGCTTTCTTT,CASTSMNTEAFF
TRBV29-1,14,TRBJ2-1,.,TRBD2,TGCAGCGTCGAGCGGGGGCCTCGTTTGGTTGAGCAGTTCTTC,CSVERGPRLVEQFF
TRBV12-3/TRBV12-4,15,TRBJ1-5,.,TRBD1,TGTGCCAGCAGCATACAGGGGGCAGCGTATCAGCCCCAGCATTTT,CASSIQGAAYQPQHF
TRBV4-1,16,TRBJ2-5,.,TRBD2,TGCGCCAGCAGCCACATCTGGGCGGGGGGAGGCGAGACCCAGTACTTC,CASSHIWAGGGETQYF
TRBV14,15,TRBJ2-5,.,.,TGTGCCAGCAGCCGTGACAGGTCGTACCAAGAGACCCAGTACTTC,CASSRDRSYQETQYF
TRBV5-1,15,TRBJ2-7,.,TRBD1,TGTGCCAGCAGCGTCCGGGACAGGGGGACCTACGAGCAGTACTTC,CASSVRDRGTYEQYF
TRBV29-1,14,TRBJ2-3,.,.,TGCAGCGCTAACCCGCAGGGTAGGACAGATACGCAGTATTTT,CSANPQGRTDTQYF
TRBV29-1,12,TRBJ1-2,.,.,TGCAGCGTTGAAGGGGGGGCGAGCGGCTACACCTTC,CSVEGGASGYTF
TRBV20-1,15,TRBJ2-1,.,TRBD2,TGCAGTGCTAGTCGGACTAGCGGGTATTACAATGAGCAGTTCTTC,CSASRTSGYYNEQFF
TRBV5-1,13,TRBJ2-5,.,.,TGCGCCAGCAGCCCTAATAACGTGGACTTTCAGTACTTC,CASSPNNVDFQYF
TRBV9,15,TRBJ2-5,.,.,TGTGCCAGCAGCGCCCTTCCAGGGGACCAAGAGACCCAGTACTTC,CASSALPGDQETQYF
TRBV7-2,15,TRBJ2-7,few,.,TGTGCCAGCAGCTTAGTATCAGGGGATCCCTACGAGCAGTACTTC,CASSLVSGDPYEQYF
TRBV6-5,14,TRBJ2-4,.,.,TGTGCCAGCAGGACTGGGAGACAGACAAACATTCAGTACTTC,CASRTGRQTNIQYF
TRBV6-6,12,TRBJ2-7,few,.,TGTGCCAGCAATGAGGGAATCTACGAGCAGTACTTC,CASNEGIYEQYF
TRBV5-1,15,TRBJ2-4,.,TRBD2,TGCGCCAGCAGCTTTTCTGAGCGGGGGGGCTCCATTCAGTACTTC,CASSFSERGGSIQYF
TRBV29-1,12,TRBJ2-5,.,TRBD2,TGCAGCGTTGGGACTAGTAAAGAGACCCAGTACTTC,CSVGTSKETQYF
TRBV28,14,TRBJ2-4,.,.,TGTGCCAGCAGTTTAGACGCAAACCCCCACATTCAGTACTTC,CASSLDANPHIQYF
TRBV29-1,12,TRBJ2-1,.,.,TGCAGCGTTGTTGTTAGAGCGGATGAGCAGTTCTTC,CSVVVRADEQFF
TRBV12-5,15,TRBJ2-5,.,TRBD2,TGTGCTAGTGGGGGCCTGACTAGCGGGAAAGAGACCCAGTACTTC,CASGGLTSGKETQYF
TRBV7-8,15,TRBJ1-4,.,.,TGTGCCAGCAGCTCGGGGGACGCAACTAATGAAAAACTGTTTTTT,CASSSGDATNEKLFF
TRBV20-1,15,TRBJ2-5,.,TRBD2,TGCAGTGCTAGAGCGGTTAGCGGGGGCCGGGAGACCCAGTACTTC,CSARAVSGGRETQYF
TRBV27,17,TRBJ2-7,few,.,TGTGCCAGCAGTTTATATGCCCTCGGGACACCACTCTACGAGCAGTACTTC,CASSLYALGTPLYEQYF
TRBV9,15,TRBJ2-5,.,.,TGTGCCAGCAGCGTAGCTACCCTAGCCGGTGAGACCCAGTACTTC,CASSVATLAGETQYF
TRBV5-1,14,TRBJ1-2,.,TRBD1,TGCGCCAGCAGCGATGGACAGGGGACCTATGGCTACACCTTC,CASSDGQGTYGYTF
TRBV20-1,12,TRBJ2-5,once,.,TGCAGTGCTATGAGGGGTGTCGAGACCCAGTACTTC,CSAMRGVETQYF
TRBV7-8,15,TRBJ2-7,.,.,TGTGCCAGCAGCTTAGCTCCCGGGACACCCTACGAGCAGTACTTC,CASSLAPGTPYEQYF
TRBV2,13,TRBJ2-7,.,TRBD2,TGTGCCAGCGTTACTAGCGGGAGACACGAGCAGTACTTC,CASVTSGRHEQYF
TRBV5-6,16,TRBJ1-2,.,TRBD1,TGTGCCAGCAGCTCACCGGGACAGTACTCTAACTATGGCTACACCTTC,CASSSPGQYSNYGYTF